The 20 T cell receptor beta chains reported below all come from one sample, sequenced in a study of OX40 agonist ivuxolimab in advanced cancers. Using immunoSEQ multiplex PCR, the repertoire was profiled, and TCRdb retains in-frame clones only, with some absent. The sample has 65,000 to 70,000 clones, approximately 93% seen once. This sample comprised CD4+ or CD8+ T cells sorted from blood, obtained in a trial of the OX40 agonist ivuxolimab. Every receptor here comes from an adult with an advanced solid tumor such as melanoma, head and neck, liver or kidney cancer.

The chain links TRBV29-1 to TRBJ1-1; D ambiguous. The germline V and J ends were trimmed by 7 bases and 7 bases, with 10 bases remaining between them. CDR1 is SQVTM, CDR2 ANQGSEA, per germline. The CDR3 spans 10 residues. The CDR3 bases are TGCAGCGGGGCTGGTATTGAAGCTTTCTTT. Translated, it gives CSGAGIEAFF.

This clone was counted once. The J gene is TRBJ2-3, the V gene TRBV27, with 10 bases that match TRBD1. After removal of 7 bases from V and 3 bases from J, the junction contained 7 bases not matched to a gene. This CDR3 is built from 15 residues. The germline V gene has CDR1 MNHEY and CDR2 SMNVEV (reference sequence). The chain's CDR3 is CASKRDRGLTDTQYF. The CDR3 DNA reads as TGTGCCAGCAAGAGGGACAGGGGATTGACAGATACGCAGTATTTT.

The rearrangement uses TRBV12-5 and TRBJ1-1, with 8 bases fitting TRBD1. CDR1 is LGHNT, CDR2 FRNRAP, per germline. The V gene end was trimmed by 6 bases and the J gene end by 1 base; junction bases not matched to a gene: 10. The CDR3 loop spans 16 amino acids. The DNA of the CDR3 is TGTGCTAGTGGCCCCGGACAGGGCTACGGGAACACTGAAGCTTTCTTT. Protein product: CASGPGQGYGNTEAFF.

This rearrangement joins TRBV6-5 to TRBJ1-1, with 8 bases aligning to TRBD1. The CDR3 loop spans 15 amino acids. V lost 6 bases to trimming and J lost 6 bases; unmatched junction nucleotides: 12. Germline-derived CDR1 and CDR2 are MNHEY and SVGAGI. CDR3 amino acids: CASRDQGAPLAEAFF. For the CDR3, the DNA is TGTGCCAGCAGAGACCAGGGGGCCCCCCTGGCTGAAGCTTTCTTT.

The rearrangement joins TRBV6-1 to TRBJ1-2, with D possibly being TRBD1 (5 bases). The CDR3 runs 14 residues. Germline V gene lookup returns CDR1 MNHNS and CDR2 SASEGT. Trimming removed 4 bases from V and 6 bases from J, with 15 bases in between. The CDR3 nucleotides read TGTGCCAGCAGTGCGGGACTTAACCGACATGGCTACACCTTC. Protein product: CASSAGLNRHGYTF.

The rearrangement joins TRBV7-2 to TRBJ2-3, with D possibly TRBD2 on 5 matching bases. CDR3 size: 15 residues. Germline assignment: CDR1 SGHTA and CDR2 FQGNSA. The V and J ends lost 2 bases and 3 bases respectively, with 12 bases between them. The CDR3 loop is CASSLRWEFTDTQYF. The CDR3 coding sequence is TGTGCCAGCAGCTTACGGTGGGAGTTTACAGATACGCAGTATTTT.

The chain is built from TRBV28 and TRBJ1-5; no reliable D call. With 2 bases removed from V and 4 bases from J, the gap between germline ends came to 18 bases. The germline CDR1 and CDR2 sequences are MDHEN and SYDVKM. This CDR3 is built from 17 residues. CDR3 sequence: CASSLIRTLKFNQPQHF. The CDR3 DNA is TGTGCCAGCAGTTTAATCAGGACCCTTAAATTTAATCAGCCCCAGCATTTT.

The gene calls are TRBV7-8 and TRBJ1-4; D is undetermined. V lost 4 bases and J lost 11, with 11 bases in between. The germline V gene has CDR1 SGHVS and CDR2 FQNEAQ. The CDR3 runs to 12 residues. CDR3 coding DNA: TGTGCCAGCAGCTCACCCGTTGGGAAACTGTTTTTT. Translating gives CASSSPVGKLFF.

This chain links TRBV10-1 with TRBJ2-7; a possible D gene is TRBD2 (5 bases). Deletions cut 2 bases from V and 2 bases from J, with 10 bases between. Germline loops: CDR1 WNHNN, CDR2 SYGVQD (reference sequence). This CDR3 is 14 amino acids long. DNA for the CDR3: TGCGCCAGCAGTGAGCGGCGGGTTCCCTACGAGCAGTACTTC. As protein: CASSERRVPYEQYF.

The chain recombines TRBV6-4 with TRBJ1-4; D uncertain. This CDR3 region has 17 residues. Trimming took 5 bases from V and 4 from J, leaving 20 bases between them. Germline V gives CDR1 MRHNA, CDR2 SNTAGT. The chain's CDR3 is CASSKEPTRNVNEKLFF. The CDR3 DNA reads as TGTGCCAGCAGTAAGGAACCTACACGGAACGTTAATGAAAAACTGTTTTTT.

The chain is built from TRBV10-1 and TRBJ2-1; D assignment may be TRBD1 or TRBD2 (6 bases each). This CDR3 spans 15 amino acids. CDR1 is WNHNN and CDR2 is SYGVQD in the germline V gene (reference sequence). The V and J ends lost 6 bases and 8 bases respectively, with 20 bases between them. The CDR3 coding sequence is TGCGCCAGCAGGGGGGCTAGCGCCCCATGGTATGAGCAGTTCTTC. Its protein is CASRGASAPWYEQFF.

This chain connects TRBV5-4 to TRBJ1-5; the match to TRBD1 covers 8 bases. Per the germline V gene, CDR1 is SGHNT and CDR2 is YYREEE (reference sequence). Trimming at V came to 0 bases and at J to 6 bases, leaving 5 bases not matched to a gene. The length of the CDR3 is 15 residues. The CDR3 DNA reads TGTGCCAGCAGCTTGGACGGACAGGGACCTCAGCCCCAGCATTTT. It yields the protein CASSLDGQGPQPQHF.

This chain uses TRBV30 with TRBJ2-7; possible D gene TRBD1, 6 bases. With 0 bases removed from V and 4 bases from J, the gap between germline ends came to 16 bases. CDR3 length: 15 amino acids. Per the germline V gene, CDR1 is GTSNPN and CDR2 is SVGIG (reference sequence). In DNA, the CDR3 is TGTGCCTGGAGTGTCAAGACAGGTCTTTCTTACGAGCAGTACTTC. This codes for CAWSVKTGLSYEQYF.

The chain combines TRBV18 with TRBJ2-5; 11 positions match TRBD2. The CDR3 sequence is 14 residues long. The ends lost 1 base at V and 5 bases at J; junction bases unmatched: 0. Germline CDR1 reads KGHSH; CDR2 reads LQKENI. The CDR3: CASSPLAGGETQYF. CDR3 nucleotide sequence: TGTGCCAGCTCACCACTAGCGGGAGGGGAGACCCAGTACTTC.

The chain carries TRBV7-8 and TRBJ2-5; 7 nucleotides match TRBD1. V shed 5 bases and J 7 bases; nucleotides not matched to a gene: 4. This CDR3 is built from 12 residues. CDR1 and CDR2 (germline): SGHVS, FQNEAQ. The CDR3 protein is CASSPRTGTQYF. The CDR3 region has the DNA TGTGCCAGCAGCCCCCGGACAGGGACCCAGTACTTC.

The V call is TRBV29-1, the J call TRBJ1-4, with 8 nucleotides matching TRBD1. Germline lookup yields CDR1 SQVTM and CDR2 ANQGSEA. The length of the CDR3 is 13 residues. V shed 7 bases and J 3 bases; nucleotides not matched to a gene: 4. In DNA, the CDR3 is TGCAGCGCCGGACAGGGCTCTAATGAAAAACTGTTTTTT. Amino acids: CSAGQGSNEKLFF.

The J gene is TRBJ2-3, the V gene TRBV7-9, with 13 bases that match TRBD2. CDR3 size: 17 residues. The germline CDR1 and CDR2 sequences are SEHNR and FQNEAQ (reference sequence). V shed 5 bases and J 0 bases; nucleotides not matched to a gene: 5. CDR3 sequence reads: CASSRTSGSSSTDTQYF. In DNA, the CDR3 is TGTGCCAGCAGCCGGACTAGCGGGAGTTCTAGCACAGATACGCAGTATTTT.

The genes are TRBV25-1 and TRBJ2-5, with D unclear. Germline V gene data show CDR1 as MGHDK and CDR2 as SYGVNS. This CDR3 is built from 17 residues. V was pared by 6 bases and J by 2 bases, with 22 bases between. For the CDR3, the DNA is TGTGCCAGCAGCCCAACTGGTTCCTGGCAGAAACAAGAGACCCAGTACTTC. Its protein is CASSPTGSWQKQETQYF.

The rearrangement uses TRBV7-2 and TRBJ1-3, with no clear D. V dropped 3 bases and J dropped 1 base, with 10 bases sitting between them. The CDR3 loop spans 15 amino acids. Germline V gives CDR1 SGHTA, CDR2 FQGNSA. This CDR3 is CASSFVLGSGNTIYF. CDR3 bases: TGTGCCAGCAGCTTCGTATTAGGATCTGGAAACACCATATATTTT.

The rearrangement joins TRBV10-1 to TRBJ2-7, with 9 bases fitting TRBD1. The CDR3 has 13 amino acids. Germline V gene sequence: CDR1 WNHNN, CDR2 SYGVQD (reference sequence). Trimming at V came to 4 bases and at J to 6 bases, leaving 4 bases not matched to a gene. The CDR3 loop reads CASSGGTGREQYF. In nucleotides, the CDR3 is TGCGCCAGCAGTGGAGGGACAGGGCGCGAGCAGTACTTC.